Presented here are 14 T cell receptor beta chains from one specimen sequenced in a study of blood T cell repertoires in COVID-19. Only in-frame clones appear in the TCRdb table, and some are missing; sequencing was by immunoSEQ multiplex PCR. Of 200,000 to 300,000 clones listed, about 91% are singletons. The material sequenced was PBMCs or T cells enriched from blood (not recorded which). The receptors here all came from a woman aged 40-49 years with acute COVID-19.

The V gene is TRBV28, the J gene TRBJ1-4, with D possibly matching TRBD1 (5 bases). The CDR3 consists of 15 residues. The V gene's germline CDR1 is MDHEN and CDR2 SYDVKM. Trimming removed 3 bases from V and 0 bases from J, with 8 bases in between. The CDR3 bases are TGTGCCAGCAGTTTCCAGGGTTCAACTAATGAAAAACTGTTTTTT. It specifies CASSFQGSTNEKLFF.

This clone was counted ten times or more. This chain uses TRBV20-1 with TRBJ2-3; the D gene is possibly TRBD1 (6 bases). CDR1 DFQATT and CDR2 SNEGSKA come from the germline V gene (reference sequence). This CDR3 spans 16 amino acids. The V end lost 3 bases, the J end lost 0 bases, and 16 bases lay between the germline ends. CDR3 protein: CSASNPGTSSTDTQYF. DNA of the CDR3: TGCAGTGCTAGTAATCCCGGGACATCTAGCACAGATACGCAGTATTTT.

The chain joins TRBV6-5 to TRBJ1-4; D remains ambiguous. This CDR3 spans 14 amino acids. V lost 8 bases, J lost 3 bases, and 13 bases lay in between. In germline, CDR1 is MNHEY, CDR2 SVGAGI. The CDR3 is CASVVGSANEKLFF. CDR3 coding DNA: TGTGCCAGCGTGGTAGGAAGCGCTAATGAAAAACTGTTTTTT.

CDR3 DNA: TGTGCCAGCAGCCATAGCTCAGCCAGCACCTTC. Its protein is CASSHSSASTF. The chain links TRBV3-1 (or the pseudogene TRBV3-2) to TRBJ1-2; no clear D. This CDR3 is 11 amino acids long. V was pared by 3 bases and J by 13 bases, with 12 bases between. CDR1 is LGHDT and CDR2 is YNNKEL in the germline V gene (reference sequence).

This clone has more than one count but fewer than ten. The chain combines TRBV28 with TRBJ2-3, with 9 bases identical to TRBD1. CDR3 size: 15 residues. With V trimmed by 6 bases and J by 6 bases, 10 bases remained unmatched. CDR1 and CDR2 from the germline V gene are MDHEN and SYDVKM. CDR3 residues: CASSLNRGRMDTQYF. The CDR3 coding sequence is TGTGCCAGCAGCCTGAACAGGGGGCGAATGGATACGCAGTATTTT.

The count of this clone is one. The CDR3 loop reads CASSSGQAYGANVLTF. The CDR3 region has the DNA TGTGCCAGCAGCTCGGGACAGGCTTACGGGGCCAACGTCCTGACTTTC. The genes are TRBV5-4 and TRBJ2-6; 8 bases agree with TRBD1. CDR1 is SGHNT, CDR2 YYREEE, per germline (reference sequence). Trimming cost V 3 bases and J 4 bases; bases outside gene matches: 6. The CDR3 covers 16 residues.

The chain has TRBV2 and TRBJ2-3; D gene ambiguous. CDR3 size: 11 residues. Per germline, CDR1 SNHLY and CDR2 FYNNEI. With 7 bases removed from V and 2 bases from J, the gap between germline ends came to 4 bases. The CDR3 region is CASTYTDTQYF. CDR3 bases: TGTGCCAGCACCTACACAGATACGCAGTATTTT. Full variable domain (outside the CDR3, taken from reference TRBV2 and TRBJ2-3): EPEVTQTPSHQVTQMGQEVILRCVPISNHLYFYWYRQILGQKVEFLVSFYNNEISEKSEIFDDQFSVERPDGSNFTLKIRSTKLEDSAMYFCASTYTDTQYFGPGTRLTVL.

Worth noting for this clone: In the same sample, other DNA sequences code for this CDR3. This sequence joins TRBV7-9 and TRBJ1-1; D remains unclear. The length of the CDR3 is 11 residues. Germline V CDR1 and CDR2: SEHNR, FQNEAQ (reference sequence). Trimming removed 5 bases from V and 3 bases from J, with 4 bases in between. The CDR3 DNA sequence: TGTGCCAGCAGCCCATACACTGAAGCTTTCTTT. Translated: CASSPYTEAFF.

The chain links TRBV30 to TRBJ2-1, with a weak D call TRBD1 (5 bases). The CDR3 length is 11 residues. Trimming took off 5 bases at V and 4 bases at J, with 6 bases between the two ends. In germline, CDR1 is GTSNPN, CDR2 SVGIG (reference sequence). In DNA form, the CDR3 reads TGTGCCTGGGACAGTTACAATGAGCAGTTCTTC. It yields the protein CAWDSYNEQFF.

The chain couples TRBV27 to TRBJ2-1; a weak D match, TRBD2 (6 bases). The V end lost 3 bases, the J end lost 0 bases, and 9 bases lay between the germline ends. Germline loops: CDR1 MNHEY, CDR2 SMNVEV (reference sequence). The CDR3 runs to 15 residues. CDR3 nucleotides: TGTGCCAGCAGTTTGGAGGGGAGCTCCTACAATGAGCAGTTCTTC. Protein: CASSLEGSSYNEQFF.

As concerns this clone: The same CDR3 arises from other DNA sequences in this sample as well. The chain recombines TRBV9 with TRBJ2-1; 9 bases are a match to TRBD1. This CDR3 is built from 15 residues. V dropped 2 bases and J dropped 1; count of bases not matched to a gene: 1. Per the germline V gene, CDR1 is SGDLS and CDR2 is YYNGEE. Here the CDR3 reads CASSVGQGSYNEQFF. For the CDR3, the DNA is TGTGCCAGCAGCGTCGGACAGGGGTCCTACAATGAGCAGTTCTTC.

The chain uses TRBV18 and TRBJ2-7, with TRBD1 as a possible D gene (6 bases). V dropped 3 bases and J dropped 1 base, with 10 bases sitting between them. Germline-derived CDR1 and CDR2 are KGHSH and LQKENI. The CDR3 has 14 amino acids. The CDR3 loop reads CASSPDSISYEQYF. The CDR3 DNA reads as TGTGCCAGCTCACCGGACAGTATTTCCTACGAGCAGTACTTC.

This chain uses TRBV2 with TRBJ2-2, with 7 nucleotides matching TRBD2. J was trimmed by 6 bases and V by 2 bases; bases with no gene match: 6. The germline V gene encodes CDR1 SNHLY and CDR2 FYNNEI. The CDR3 covers 15 residues. CDR3 DNA: TGTGCCAGCAGTGAACTAGCGGATGGCTCCGGGGAGCTGTTTTTT. It is translated as CASSELADGSGELFF.

This chain uses TRBV6-5 with TRBJ1-1, with D possibly TRBD1 on 5 matching bases. CDR1 MNHEY and CDR2 SVGAGI come from the germline V gene. The CDR3 has 14 amino acids. V lost 7 bases and J 4 bases, leaving 16 bases between the germline ends. The CDR3 is CASIMRGAGTEAFF. The DNA of the CDR3 is TGTGCCAGCATCATGCGGGGCGCGGGCACTGAAGCTTTCTTT.